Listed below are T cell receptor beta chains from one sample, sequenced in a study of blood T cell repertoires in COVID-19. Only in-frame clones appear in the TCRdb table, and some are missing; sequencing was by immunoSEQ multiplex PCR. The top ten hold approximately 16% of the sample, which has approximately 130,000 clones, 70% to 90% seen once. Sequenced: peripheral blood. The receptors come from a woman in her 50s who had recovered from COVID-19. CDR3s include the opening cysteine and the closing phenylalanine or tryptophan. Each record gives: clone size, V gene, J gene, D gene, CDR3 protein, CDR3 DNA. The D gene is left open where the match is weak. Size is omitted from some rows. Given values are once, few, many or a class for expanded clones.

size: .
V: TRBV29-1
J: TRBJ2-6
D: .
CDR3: CSVEDIQRPPGANVLTF
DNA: TGCAGCGTTGAAGATATACAGAGACCACCTGGGGCCAACGTCCTGACTTTC

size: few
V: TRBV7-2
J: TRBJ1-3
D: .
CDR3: CASSLVPQGTLGNTIYF
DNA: TGTGCCAGCAGCTTAGTGCCACAGGGAACACTGGGAAACACCATATATTTT

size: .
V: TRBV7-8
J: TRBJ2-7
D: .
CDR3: CASSLGAIDWGYEQYF
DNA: TGTGCCAGCAGCTTGGGGGCGATCGATTGGGGTTACGAGCAGTACTTC

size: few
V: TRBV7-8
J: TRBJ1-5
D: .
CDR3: CASSLGGQYSNQPQHF
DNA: TGTGCCAGCAGCCTAGGAGGGCAGTATAGCAATCAGCCCCAGCATTTT

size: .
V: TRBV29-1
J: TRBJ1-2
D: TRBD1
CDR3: CSVRALGQDAYGYTF
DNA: TGCAGCGTCCGGGCTCTCGGACAGGACGCCTATGGCTACACCTTC

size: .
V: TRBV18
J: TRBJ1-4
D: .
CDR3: CASSRQIATNEKLFF
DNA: TGTGCCAGCTCACGACAGATAGCAACTAATGAAAAACTGTTTTTT

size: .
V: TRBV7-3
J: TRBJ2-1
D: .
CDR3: CASSLTRGQYNEQFF
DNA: TGTGCCAGCAGCTTAACGCGCGGGCAATACAATGAGCAGTTCTTC

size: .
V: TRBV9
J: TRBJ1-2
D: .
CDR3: CASSPGWGQYGYTF
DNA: TGTGCCAGCAGCCCCGGGTGGGGGCAATATGGCTACACCTTC

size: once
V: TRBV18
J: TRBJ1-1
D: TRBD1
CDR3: CASSAGGQSTEAFF
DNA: TGTGCCAGCTCAGCCGGGGGACAGTCCACTGAAGCTTTCTTT

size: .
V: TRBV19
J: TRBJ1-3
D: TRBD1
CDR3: CASRPGQGSGNTIYF
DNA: TGTGCCAGTAGACCGGGACAGGGCTCTGGAAACACCATATATTTT

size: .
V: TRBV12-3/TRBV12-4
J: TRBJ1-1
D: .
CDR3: CASTQTGTEAFF
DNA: TGTGCCAGCACTCAAACCGGGACTGAAGCTTTCTTT

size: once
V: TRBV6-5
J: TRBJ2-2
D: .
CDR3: CASRITGFTGELFF
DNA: TGTGCCAGCAGGATCACAGGGTTTACCGGGGAGCTGTTTTTT

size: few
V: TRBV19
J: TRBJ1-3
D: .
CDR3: CASSIPTVVGNTIYF
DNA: TGTGCCAGTAGTATCCCCACAGTAGTCGGAAACACCATATATTTT

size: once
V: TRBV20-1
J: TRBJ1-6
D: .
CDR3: CSASGQRLNSPLHF
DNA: TGCAGTGCTAGTGGTCAGCGGTTGAATTCACCCCTCCACTTT

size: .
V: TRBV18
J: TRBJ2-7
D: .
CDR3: CASSPAQMRLSYEQYF
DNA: TGTGCCAGCTCACCGGCCCAAATGAGGCTTTCCTACGAGCAGTACTTC

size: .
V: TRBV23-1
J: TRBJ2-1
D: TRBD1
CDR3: CASSHPRPGTGPVLEQFF
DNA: TGCGCCAGCAGTCACCCCCGGCCGGGGACAGGGCCCGTATTGGAGCAGTTCTTC

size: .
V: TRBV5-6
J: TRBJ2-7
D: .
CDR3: CASRPWGLSYEQYF
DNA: TGTGCCAGCAGACCGTGGGGCCTCTCCTACGAGCAGTACTTC

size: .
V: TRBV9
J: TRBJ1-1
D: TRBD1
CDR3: CASSALTGDGTEAFF
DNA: TGTGCCAGCAGCGCCCTAACAGGGGATGGGACTGAAGCTTTCTTT

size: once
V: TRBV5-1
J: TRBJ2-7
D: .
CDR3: CASQAGDLHEQYF
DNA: TGCGCCAGCCAGGCAGGGGATCTCCACGAGCAGTACTTC

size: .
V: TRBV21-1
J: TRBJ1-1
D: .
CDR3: CASSKGRGTEAFF
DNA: TGTGCCAGCAGCAAAGGCAGGGGCACTGAAGCTTTCTTT

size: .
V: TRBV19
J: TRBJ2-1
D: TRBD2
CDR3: CASKDGLASNEQFF
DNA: TGTGCCAGTAAGGACGGACTAGCGAGCAATGAGCAGTTCTTC

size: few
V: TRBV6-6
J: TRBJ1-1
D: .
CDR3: CASRFVQGRTEAFF
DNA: TGTGCCAGCAGGTTCGTACAGGGAAGGACTGAAGCTTTCTTT

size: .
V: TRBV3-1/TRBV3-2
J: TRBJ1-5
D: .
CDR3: CASSPAGYSNQPQHF
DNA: TGTGCCAGCAGCCCGGCAGGCTATAGCAATCAGCCCCAGCATTTT

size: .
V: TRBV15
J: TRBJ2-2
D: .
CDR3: CATSKRESGELFF
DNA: TGTGCCACCAGCAAAAGAGAGTCCGGGGAGCTGTTTTTT

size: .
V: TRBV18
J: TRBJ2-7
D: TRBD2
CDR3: CASSPRGLAGGYEQYF
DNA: TGTGCCAGCTCACCACGGGGACTAGCGGGAGGGTACGAGCAGTACTTC

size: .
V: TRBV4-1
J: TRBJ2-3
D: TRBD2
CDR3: CASSQPRRGGLDTQYF
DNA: TGCGCCAGCAGCCAGCCTCGACGGGGGGGCTTGGATACGCAGTATTTT

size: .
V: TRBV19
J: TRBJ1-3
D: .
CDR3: CATSVNSGNTIYF
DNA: TGTGCCACCAGCGTAAACTCTGGAAACACCATATATTTT

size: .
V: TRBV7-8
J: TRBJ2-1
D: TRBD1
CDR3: CASSLRAPWEGQGLDEQFF
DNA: TGTGCCAGCAGCTTAAGGGCCCCTTGGGAAGGACAGGGGTTGGATGAGCAGTTCTTC

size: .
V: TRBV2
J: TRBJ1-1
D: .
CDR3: CASNGQRNTEAFF
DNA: TGTGCCAGCAATGGACAAAGGAACACTGAAGCTTTCTTT

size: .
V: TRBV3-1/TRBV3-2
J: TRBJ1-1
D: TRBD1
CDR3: CASSHARTGGTEAFF
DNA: TGTGCCAGCAGCCATGCAAGGACAGGGGGCACTGAAGCTTTCTTT

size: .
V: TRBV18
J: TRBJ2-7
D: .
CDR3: CASSPNSYEQYF
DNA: TGTGCCAGCTCACCTAACTCCTACGAGCAGTACTTC

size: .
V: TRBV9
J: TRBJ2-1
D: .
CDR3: CASSVDQTLNEQFF
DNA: TGTGCCAGCAGCGTAGATCAGACACTTAATGAGCAGTTCTTC

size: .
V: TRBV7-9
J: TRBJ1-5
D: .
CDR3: CASSFGRGNQPQHF
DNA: TGTGCCAGCAGCTTTGGCAGGGGAAATCAGCCCCAGCATTTT

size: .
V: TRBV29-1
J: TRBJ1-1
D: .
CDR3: CSASNTNTEAFF
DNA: TGCAGCGCCTCCAACACGAACACTGAAGCTTTCTTT

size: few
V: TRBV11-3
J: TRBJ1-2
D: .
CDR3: CASSSREGYGGYTF
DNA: TGTGCCAGCAGCTCTCGAGAGGGTTACGGGGGCTACACCTTC

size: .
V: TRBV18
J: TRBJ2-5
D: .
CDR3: CASSPLASSQETQYF
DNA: TGTGCCAGCTCACCCCTCGCGTCGTCGCAAGAGACCCAGTACTTC

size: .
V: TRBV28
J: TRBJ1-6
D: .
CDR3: CASSLWTENSPLHF
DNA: TGTGCCAGCAGTTTATGGACAGAGAATTCACCCCTCCACTTT

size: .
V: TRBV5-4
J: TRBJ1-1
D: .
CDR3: CASSLQGLTEAFF
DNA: TGTGCCAGCAGCTTGCAGGGTTTGACTGAAGCTTTCTTT

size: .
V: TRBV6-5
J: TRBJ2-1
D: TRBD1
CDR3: CASKVGTGNSNEQFF
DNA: TGTGCCAGTAAAGTAGGGACAGGGAATTCCAATGAGCAGTTCTTC

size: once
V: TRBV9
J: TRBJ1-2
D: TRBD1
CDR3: CASSVQGEDGYTF
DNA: TGTGCCAGCAGCGTACAGGGGGAAGATGGCTACACCTTC

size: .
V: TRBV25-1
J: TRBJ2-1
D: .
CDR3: CASSEPGTYNEQFF
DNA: TGTGCCAGCAGTGAACCAGGTACATACAATGAGCAGTTCTTC